The 2 T cell receptor beta chains below come from one sample, sequenced in a study of blood T cells in healthy people across ages. The authors ran a second PCR of roughly 6 to 12 cycles using a sample-barcoded 5' primer and a J-beta primer mix. Each CDR3 protein gets one entry after TCRdb re-called the 5' RACE reads with MiXCR. The table lists about 540,000 distinct CDR3 sequences, nearly 25% of them singletons, with roughly 10% in the top ten. This sample also belongs to another study, concerning T cells of mothers and their children.

Sequencing used blood. These receptors were collected from a boy younger than 18 in good health.

This chain uses TRBV6-2 or TRBV6-3 with TRBJ2-5, with D possibly being TRBD1 (6 bases). Germline V gene data show CDR1 as MNHEY and CDR2 as SVGEGT. The CDR3 sequence is 14 residues long. The ends were cut back, 7 bases at V and 0 bases at J, with 12 bases in the middle. DNA of the CDR3: TGTGCCAGCACCCCAGACAGGTACCAAGAGACCCAGTACTTC. It specifies CASTPDRYQETQYF.

The chain has TRBV13 and TRBJ2-1, with TRBD1 matching 7 bases. J gave up 5 bases and V 5 bases, and 6 bases lay outside the gene matches. CDR1 PRHDT and CDR2 FYEKMQ come from the germline V gene (reference sequence). The CDR3 has 14 amino acids. The CDR3 nucleotides read TGTGCCAGCAGCCAGGGGACAGACAACAATGAGCAGTTCTTC. This sequence encodes CASSQGTDNNEQFF.